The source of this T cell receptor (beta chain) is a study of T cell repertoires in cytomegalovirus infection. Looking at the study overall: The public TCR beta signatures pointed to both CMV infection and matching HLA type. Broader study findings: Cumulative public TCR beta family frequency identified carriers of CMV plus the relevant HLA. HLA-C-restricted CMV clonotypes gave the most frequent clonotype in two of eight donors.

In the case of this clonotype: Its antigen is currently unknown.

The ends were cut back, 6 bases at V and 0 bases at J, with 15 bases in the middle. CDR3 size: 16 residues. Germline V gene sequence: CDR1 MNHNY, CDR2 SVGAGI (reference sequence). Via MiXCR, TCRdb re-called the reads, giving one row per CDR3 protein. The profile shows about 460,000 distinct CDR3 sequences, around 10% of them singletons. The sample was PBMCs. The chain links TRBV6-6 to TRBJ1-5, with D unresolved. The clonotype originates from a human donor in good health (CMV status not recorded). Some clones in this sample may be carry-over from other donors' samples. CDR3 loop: CASSPKVRNSNQPQHF. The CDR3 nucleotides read TGTGCCAGCAGCCCCAAAGTGAGAAATAGCAATCAGCCCCAGCATTTT.